Sequencing of this TCR beta chain was carried out in a study of blood T cell repertoires in COVID-19. Study background: The study drew acute and convalescent COVID-19 samples from the United States, Italy and Spain. Sources were T cells, B-cell-depleted T cells, or PBMCs; the material itself was cDNA or gDNA.

This clone was counted between two and nine times. Trimming at V came to 4 bases and at J to 0 bases, leaving 10 bases not matched to a gene. Germline V gives CDR1 SGHKS, CDR2 YYEKEE (reference sequence). This CDR3 contains 17 residues. Original methodology: Amplifying reference gene primers gave estimates of nucleated cell counts. Repertoires were generated with immunoSEQ multiplex PCR, while TCRdb's copy carries only in-frame clones and drops some. V and J calls plus clone size are reproduced from that table; the DNA served to infer D and trimming. This repertoire shows 88,000 or so clones, more than 75% found once; its top ten account for about a quarter.

Material: peripheral blood. This sequence was found in a human donor in a cohort sampled during active COVID-19. This sequence joins TRBV5-5 and TRBJ2-4; 7 positions agree with TRBD2. The chain's CDR3 is CASSPYSGPAAKNIQYF. The CDR3 DNA reads TGTGCCAGCAGCCCCTATAGCGGGCCCGCAGCCAAAAACATTCAGTACTTC.